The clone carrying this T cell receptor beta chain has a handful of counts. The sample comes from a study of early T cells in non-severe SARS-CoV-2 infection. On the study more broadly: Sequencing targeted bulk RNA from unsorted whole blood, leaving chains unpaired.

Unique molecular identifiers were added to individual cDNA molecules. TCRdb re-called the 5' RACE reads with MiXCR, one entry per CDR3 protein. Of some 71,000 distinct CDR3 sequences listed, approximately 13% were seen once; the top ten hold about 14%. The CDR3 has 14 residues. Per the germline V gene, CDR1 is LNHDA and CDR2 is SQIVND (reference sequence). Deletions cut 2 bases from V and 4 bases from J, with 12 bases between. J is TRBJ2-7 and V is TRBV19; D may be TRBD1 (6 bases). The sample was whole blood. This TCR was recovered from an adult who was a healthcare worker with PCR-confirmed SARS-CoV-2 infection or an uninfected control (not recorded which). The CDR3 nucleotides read TGTGCCAGTAGTATATACAGGGACGCTTACGAGCAGTACTTC. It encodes CASSIYRDAYEQYF.